Below, 16 T cell receptor beta chains from the same sample are listed, as sequenced in a study of shared clonotypes between healthy human individuals (TCRdb year 2020). Library preparation employed the immunoSEQ multiplex PCR assay. TCRdb carries this immuneACCESS record with in-frame sequences only. Its versions omit some clonotypes, under half of them owing to an unresolved V gene in the studies checked, with the rest unexplained. The sample data list about 2.1 million clones, and around 95% of these were observed just once. The top ten clonotypes cover over 1.5% of the sample. CD8 naive samples consisted of CD45RO-negative cells that were positively selected for CCR7, yielding a CD45RA+CCR7+ population without TemRA cells. Sequencing was done on a sample of naive CD8+ T cells from PBMCs. The cell subset or site label corresponds to: CD45RA+CCR7+. The receptors come from a man aged 18-30 years in good health. Some clones in this sample may be carry-over from other donors' samples.

The chain joins TRBV4-3 to TRBJ2-7, with a weak D call TRBD2 (6 bases). This CDR3 contains 15 residues. CDR1 LGHNA and CDR2 YSLEER come from the germline V gene. V lost 1 base and J 3 bases, leaving 13 bases between the germline ends. Written as DNA, the CDR3 is TGCGCCAGCAGCCAAGTACTCGGCGGGAACTACGAGCAGTACTTC. Translation: CASSQVLGGNYEQYF.

A word on this clone: One junction end disagrees with the germline gene, perhaps due to a read error. The rearrangement joins TRBV19 to TRBJ1-1; D gene uncertain. Germline V gives CDR1 LNHDA, CDR2 SQIVND (reference sequence). The CDR3 sequence is 11 residues long. The CDR3 DNA sequence: TGTGCCAGTATGGATGATGGTGGCCCGGCCTTT. This gives the protein CASMDDGGPAF.

The chain employs TRBV28 and TRBJ2-1; weak D call: TRBD2 (6 bases). Germline values: CDR1 MDHEN, CDR2 SYDVKM. Trimming stripped 3 bases from V and 0 bases from J, with 9 bases between. The CDR3 loop spans 15 amino acids. The CDR3 here is CASSLQLASYNEQFF. The CDR3 DNA reads as TGTGCCAGCAGTTTGCAACTAGCCTCCTACAATGAGCAGTTCTTC.

V is TRBV4-1 and J is TRBJ2-7; TRBD1 matches 8 bases. Germline CDR1 MGHRA, CDR2 YSYEKL. J gave up 2 bases and V 1 base, and 4 bases lay outside the gene matches. CDR3 length: 15 amino acids. CDR3 protein: CASSQALGQAYEQYF. The CDR3 DNA sequence: TGCGCCAGCAGCCAAGCCCTGGGACAGGCCTACGAGCAGTACTTC.

The chain is built from TRBV4-1 and TRBJ2-1; 9 bases fit TRBD1. The CDR3 runs to 13 residues. Germline CDR1 and CDR2: MGHRA and YSYEKL. With V trimmed by 6 bases and J by 6 bases, 3 bases remained unmatched. The CDR3 bases are TGCGCCAGCAGGGGGACAGGGAGCAATGAGCAGTTCTTC. Protein sequence: CASRGTGSNEQFF.

On this clone itself: This sample also contains other DNA sequences that code for the same CDR3. The rearrangement uses TRBV28 and TRBJ2-1; D gene unclear. Germline CDR1 is MDHEN and CDR2 is SYDVKM. The CDR3 runs to 11 residues. Deletions cut 5 bases from V and 5 bases from J, with 4 bases between. CDR3 bases: TGTGCCAGCAGTCTCAACAATGAGCAGTTCTTC. It codes for CASSLNNEQFF.

This clone was seen only once. V and J are TRBV27 and TRBJ2-1; D gene unclear. Germline values: CDR1 MNHEY, CDR2 SMNVEV (reference sequence). The CDR3 is 16 residues long. Trimming stripped 6 bases from V and 0 bases from J, with 15 bases between. The CDR3 DNA sequence: TGTGCCAGCAGCCGACAAACTACCAGCTCCTACAATGAGCAGTTCTTC. It codes for CASSRQTTSSYNEQFF.

This chain links TRBV7-2 with TRBJ2-7; 9 bases are a match to TRBD2. The CDR3 sequence is 15 residues long. Germline values: CDR1 SGHTA, CDR2 FQGNSA. V lost 1 base, J lost 7 bases, and 8 bases stayed unmatched. The CDR3 is CASSLGSGRAEEQYF. CDR3 sequence (DNA): TGTGCCAGCAGCTTAGGTAGCGGGAGAGCAGAAGAGCAGTACTTC.

About this clone: This CDR3 is also generated by other DNA sequences in the sample. The CDR3 DNA is TGTGCCAGCAGTTATGGGGGCCGTTCCTACGAGCAGTACTTC. Translated: CASSYGGRSYEQYF. This chain joins TRBV6-5 and TRBJ2-7; D may be TRBD1 (6 bases). V lost 3 bases and J 1 base, leaving 10 bases between the germline ends. The CDR3 runs to 14 residues. The V gene's germline CDR1 is MNHEY and CDR2 SVGAGI.

V usage is TRBV7-9 and J usage is TRBJ2-3; 12 bases line up with TRBD2. V gave up 5 bases and J gave up 0 bases; unmatched junction bases: 9. This CDR3 contains 18 residues. Germline assignment: CDR1 SEHNR and CDR2 FQNEAQ (reference sequence). The CDR3 loop is CASSKWTSGVPSTDTQYF. The CDR3 region has the DNA TGTGCCAGCAGCAAATGGACTAGCGGGGTTCCTAGCACAGATACGCAGTATTTT.

As for this clone: The same CDR3 is also encoded by other DNA sequences in this sample. The rearrangement uses TRBV7-2 and TRBJ1-1; D call uncertain. In germline, CDR1 is SGHTA, CDR2 FQGNSA. V was cut by 3 bases and J by 5 bases, with 7 bases left in between. The CDR3 is made up of 12 amino acids. Here the CDR3 reads CASSLRDTEAFF. In DNA form, the CDR3 reads TGTGCCAGCAGCTTGAGGGATACTGAAGCTTTCTTT.

The chain links TRBV4-1 to TRBJ2-5, with D perhaps TRBD2 (5 bases). Trimming removed 3 bases at V and 2 bases at J, with 13 bases between. The CDR3 length is 15 residues. Per the germline V gene, CDR1 is MGHRA and CDR2 is YSYEKL. The CDR3 is CASSQGTGIQETQYF. CDR3 coding DNA: TGCGCCAGCAGCCAGGGTACGGGAATTCAAGAGACCCAGTACTTC.

This chain connects TRBV4-3 to TRBJ2-3, with 12 bases lining up with TRBD1. V trimming: 0 bases; J trimming: 7 bases; junction bases outside the gene matches: 5. The CDR3 consists of 16 residues. CDR1 and CDR2 (germline): LGHNA, YSLEER. The CDR3 nucleotides read TGCGCCAGCAGCCAAGATAGGGGGACAGGGGGCAATACGCAGTATTTT. Translated: CASSQDRGTGGNTQYF.

The chain carries TRBV5-4 and TRBJ1-1; TRBD1 might be the D (5 bases). The CDR3 loop spans 15 amino acids. Per germline, CDR1 SGHNT and CDR2 YYREEE (reference sequence). The germline V and J ends were trimmed by 3 bases and 1 base, with 13 bases remaining between them. DNA of the CDR3: TGTGCCAGCAGCTATAGGACACTCAAGAACACTGAAGCTTTCTTT. Protein product: CASSYRTLKNTEAFF.

This rearrangement joins TRBV9 to TRBJ2-3; TRBD2 matches 11 bases. This CDR3 is 16 amino acids long. V gave up 2 bases and J gave up 4 bases; unmatched junction bases: 6. Germline V lookup: CDR1 SGDLS, CDR2 YYNGEE. The CDR3 coding sequence is TGTGCCAGCAGCGTTACCGGGACTAGCGGATCAGATACGCAGTATTTT. Translated: CASSVTGTSGSDTQYF.

As to this clone: Different DNA sequences within this sample yield the same CDR3. The genes are TRBV30 and TRBJ1-1; D uncertain. The germline V gene has CDR1 GTSNPN and CDR2 SVGIG (reference sequence). There are 13 residues in the CDR3. V was pared by 0 bases and J by 0 bases, with 5 bases between. CDR3 in DNA: TGTGCCTGGAGTGTATCGGTGAACACTGAAGCTTTCTTT. Its translation is CAWSVSVNTEAFF.